Reported below is one T cell receptor (beta chain). Assay used: immunoSEQ multiplex PCR; TCRdb lists only in-frame clones, some missing. This sample has roughly 290,000 clones, with approximately 84% found just once. The data stem from a study of blood T cell repertoires in COVID-19. CDR1 and CDR2 from the germline V gene are MNHEY and SMNVEV (reference sequence). With V trimmed by 5 bases and J by 4 bases, 12 bases remained unmatched. The CDR3 is 16 amino acids. Material: peripheral blood. The genes are TRBV27 and TRBJ1-2; TRBD1 agrees at 8 bases. The receptor was derived from a woman between 25 and 40 years old who had recovered from COVID-19. The CDR3 DNA is TGTGCCAGCAGTCCCTCTAGGGGACAGGTCCTCTATGGCTACACCTTC. The encoded protein is CASSPSRGQVLYGYTF.